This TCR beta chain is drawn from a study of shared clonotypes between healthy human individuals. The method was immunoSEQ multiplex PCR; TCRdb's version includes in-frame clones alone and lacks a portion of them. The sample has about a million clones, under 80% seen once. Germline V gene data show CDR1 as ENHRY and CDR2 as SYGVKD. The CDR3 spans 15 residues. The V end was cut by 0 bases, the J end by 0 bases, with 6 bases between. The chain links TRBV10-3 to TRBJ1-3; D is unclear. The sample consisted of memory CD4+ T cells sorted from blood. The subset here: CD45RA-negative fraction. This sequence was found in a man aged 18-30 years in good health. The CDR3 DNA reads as TGTGCCATCAGTGAGTCACTCAGCTCTGGAAACACCATATATTTT. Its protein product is CAISESLSSGNTIYF.